The next 23 T cell receptor beta chains were all read from a single sample in a study of T cells after yellow fever vaccination. A single record per CDR3 protein comes from TCRdb applying MiXCR to the 5' RACE reads. Of about 26,000 distinct CDR3 sequences listed, 5% to 6% were seen once; the top ten hold about an eighth. The source material was PBMCs, either bulk or a sorted T-cell subset (CD4+, CD8+, memory, or dextramer-sorted; not recorded which), sampled 15 days after the yellow fever booster vaccination. Receptors originate from a man under 40 who received the YFV17D yellow fever vaccine.

At least ten counts were recorded for this clonotype. The chain joins TRBV10-3 to TRBJ1-5; 10 bases are a match to TRBD1. V was pared by 3 bases and J by 6 bases, with 5 bases of the junction left unmatched. CDR1 ENHRY and CDR2 SYGVKD come from the germline V gene. The CDR3 loop spans 15 amino acids. The CDR3: CAISDRQGAGQPQHF. CDR3 in DNA: TGTGCCATCAGTGATCGACAGGGGGCTGGTCAGCCCCAGCATTTT.

This clonotype was observed many times. The rearrangement joins TRBV5-1 to TRBJ1-1, with D tentatively TRBD1 (6 bases). CDR3 length equals 14 residues. Trimming shortened V by 1 base and J by 4 bases, and 11 bases separated the two germline ends. Germline V gene data show CDR1 as SGHRS and CDR2 as YFSETQ. The CDR3 coding sequence is TGCGCCAGCAGCTTGTGGGGGGCCGGCACTGAAGCTTTCTTT. This gives the protein CASSLWGAGTEAFF.

The table lists this clonotype with many counts. The chain employs TRBV7-9 and TRBJ2-1; D is perhaps TRBD2 (5 bases). The germline CDR1 and CDR2 sequences are SEHNR and FQNEAQ (reference sequence). V was shortened by 8 bases and J by 2 bases, with 16 bases between the two germline ends. The CDR3 loop spans 15 amino acids. CDR3 in DNA: TGTGCCAGCTCCTCCCCGGGAATCACCTACAATGAGCAGTTCTTC. It is translated as CASSSPGITYNEQFF.

This clonotype was observed at least ten times. The chain employs TRBV9 and TRBJ2-7; 14 bases are a match to TRBD2. CDR3 length equals 16 residues. V lost 3 bases and J lost 4; bases outside the gene matches: 6. Germline CDR1 SGDLS, CDR2 YYNGEE. This CDR3 reads CASSAGLAGGGYEQYF. The CDR3 DNA follows: TGTGCCAGCAGCGCCGGACTAGCGGGGGGAGGTTACGAGCAGTACTTC.

Many counts were recorded for this clonotype. The chain is built from TRBV6-5 and TRBJ2-2, with a weak D call TRBD1 (6 bases). V was clipped by 6 bases and J by 4 bases, with 15 bases between them. CDR1 is MNHEY, CDR2 SVGAGI, per germline. CDR3 length equals 15 residues. CDR3: CASRRGGDGTGELFF. The CDR3 bases are TGTGCCAGCAGGAGAGGGGGAGACGGCACCGGGGAGCTGTTTTTT.

This clonotype was seen at least ten times. The chain is built from TRBV18 and TRBJ2-3; maybe TRBD2 (6 bases). V shed 4 bases and J shed 3 bases, with 11 bases lying between them. This CDR3 comprises 14 residues. Per the germline V gene, CDR1 is KGHSH and CDR2 is LQKENI. Here the CDR3 reads CASSRPGLTDTQYF. The DNA of the CDR3 is TGTGCCAGCTCACGACCGGGACTGACAGATACGCAGTATTTT. Full variable domain (remainder filled in from reference TRBV18 and TRBJ2-3): NAGVMQNPRHLVRRRGQEARLRCSPMKGHSHVYWYRQLPEEGLKFMVYLQKENIIDESGMPKERFSAEFPKEGPSILRIQQVVRGDSAAYFCASSRPGLTDTQYFGPGTRLTVL.

This clonotype was detected ten times or more. The chain employs TRBV6-1 and TRBJ2-7; TRBD2 matches at 14 bases. Germline V gene sequence: CDR1 MNHNS, CDR2 SASEGT. There are 14 residues in the CDR3. J gave up 5 bases and V 8 bases, and 5 bases lay outside the gene matches. CDR3 in amino acids: CASCPGLAGDEQYF. CDR3 in DNA: TGTGCCAGCTGCCCGGGACTAGCGGGAGACGAGCAGTACTTC.

V is TRBV9 and J is TRBJ2-3; no clear D. Trimming took 2 bases from V and 2 from J, leaving 6 bases between them. Per germline, CDR1 SGDLS and CDR2 YYNGEE. The CDR3 is 13 residues long. The CDR3 DNA reads TGTGCCAGCAGCGTCACCCTCACAGATACGCAGTATTTT. This codes for CASSVTLTDTQYF.

This clonotype has ten or more counts. This chain connects TRBV7-3 to TRBJ1-1; D is perhaps TRBD1 (6 bases). Between the trimmed V and J ends, which lost 1 base and 4 bases, there was a span of 13 bases. The germline V gene encodes CDR1 SGHTA and CDR2 FQGTGA. The CDR3 extends over 15 amino acids. The CDR3 region is CASSLRGGGSTEAFF. CDR3 bases: TGTGCCAGCAGCTTAAGAGGGGGAGGTAGCACTGAAGCTTTCTTT.

This clonotype came up many times. J is TRBJ2-7 and V is TRBV10-1; 8 nucleotides match TRBD1. Germline V gene sequence: CDR1 WNHNN, CDR2 SYGVQD (reference sequence). With V trimmed by 5 bases and J by 4 bases, 4 bases remained unmatched. The CDR3 totals 13 residues. The CDR3 DNA follows: TGCGCCAGCAGTTCCGGACAGGGTTACGAGCAGTACTTC. Protein: CASSSGQGYEQYF.

In this sample, this clonotype turned up many times. The chain has TRBV6-4 and TRBJ2-2; no definite D call. Trimming shortened V by 4 bases and J by 5 bases, and 8 bases separated the two germline ends. From germline, CDR1 is MRHNA and CDR2 SNTAGT. CDR3 size: 13 residues. This chain's CDR3 is CASSAASTGELFF. The CDR3, as DNA: TGTGCCAGCAGTGCGGCTAGTACCGGGGAGCTGTTTTTT.

This clonotype was seen repeatedly, ten times or more. The CDR3 DNA is TGTGCCAGCACCCCGGGACTAAACTACGAGCAGTACTTC. This codes for CASTPGLNYEQYF. The chain has TRBV7-2 and TRBJ2-7; TRBD2 matches at 7 bases. With V trimmed by 7 bases and J by 3 bases, 6 bases remained unmatched. Per the germline V gene, CDR1 is SGHTA and CDR2 is FQGNSA. This CDR3 is built from 13 residues.

On this clonotype itself: A single base separates this from a much larger clone, so it may be a read error. This chain links TRBV28 with TRBJ2-1; possibly TRBD2 for D (6 bases). The V end was cut by 10 bases, the J end by 4 bases, with 14 bases between. In germline, CDR1 is MDHEN, CDR2 SYDVKM. This CDR3 has 13 residues. The CDR3 reads CATGGDQYNEQFF. CDR3 coding DNA: TGTGCCACAGGCGGGGACCAATACAATGAGCAGTTCTTC.

A note on this clonotype: One junction end does not reproduce the germline sequence, and a read error may be involved. The J gene is TRBJ2-2, the V gene TRBV7-2, with D hard to call. The CDR3 has 16 residues. From germline, CDR1 is SGHTA and CDR2 FQGNSA. CDR3 in DNA: TGTGTCAGCAGCCCCAGACCGAGAGGCGTCACCGGGGAGCTGTTTTTT. Residues: CVSSPRPRGVTGELFF.

This clonotype was counted at least ten times. The chain joins TRBV7-2 to TRBJ2-3; TRBD2 matches 9 bases. The length of the CDR3 is 15 residues. The germline gives CDR1 SGHTA, CDR2 FQGNSA. After removal of 5 bases from V and 6 bases from J, the junction contained 9 bases not matched to a gene. CDR3 DNA: TGTGCCAGCAGCGAGTTTTTTAGCGGGGGCGATACGCAGTATTTT. Residues: CASSEFFSGGDTQYF. Combining the CDR3 with reference TRBV7-2 and TRBJ2-3 gives the whole variable domain GAGVSQSPSNKVTEKGKDVELRCDPISGHTALYWYRQSLGQGLEFLIYFQGNSAPDKSGLPSDRFSAERTGGSVSTLTIQRTQQEDSAVYLCASSEFFSGGDTQYFGPGTRLTVL.

This clonotype was counted ten times or more. The rearrangement joins TRBV29-1 to TRBJ1-3; D call uncertain. V lost 0 bases and J 2 bases, leaving 11 bases between the germline ends. In germline, CDR1 is SQVTM, CDR2 ANQGSEA. CDR3 length equals 15 residues. CDR3 in DNA: TGCAGCGTTGAAGATTTTGGAGAAGCTGGAAACACCATATATTTT. Protein: CSVEDFGEAGNTIYF.

This clonotype was picked up many times. The chain employs TRBV5-4 and TRBJ2-1; perhaps TRBD1 as D (6 bases). CDR1 is SGHNT, CDR2 YYREEE, per germline (reference sequence). CDR3 length: 14 amino acids. Trimming removed 0 bases from V and 4 bases from J, with 8 bases in between. The CDR3 nucleotides are TGTGCCAGCAGCTTGGGAGGGGGTTACAATGAGCAGTTCTTC. It yields the protein CASSLGGGYNEQFF.

This clonotype has at least ten counts. The chain uses TRBV20-1 and TRBJ2-3, with 9 bases fitting TRBD2. V gave up 6 bases and J gave up 1 base; unmatched junction bases: 8. Germline CDR1 is DFQATT and CDR2 is SNEGSKA (reference sequence). The CDR3 length is 15 residues. The CDR3: CSATFSGRGTDTQYF. DNA for the CDR3: TGCAGTGCCACATTTAGCGGGAGAGGCACAGATACGCAGTATTTT.

The table lists this clonotype with a few counts. This chain uses TRBV6-5 with TRBJ1-5, with TRBD1 as a possible D gene (5 bases). V lost 8 bases and J lost 5, with 13 bases in between. The CDR3 has 13 amino acids. Germline loops: CDR1 MNHEY, CDR2 SVGAGI. In nucleotides, the CDR3 is TGTGCCAGCCGCGAGACAGAGTATCAGCCCCAGCATTTT. Encoded protein: CASRETEYQPQHF.

This clonotype has at least ten counts. The CDR3 DNA follows: TGTGCCAGCAGCCCACCGGAAAAGGGGAGCTCCTACAATGAGCAGTTCTTC. It codes for CASSPPEKGSSYNEQFF. The rearrangement joins TRBV7-2 to TRBJ2-1; D possibly matches TRBD1 or TRBD2 (5 bases each). The V gene lost 5 bases and the J gene lost 0 bases, with 17 bases spanning the gap. The CDR3 runs to 17 residues. Germline CDR1 is SGHTA and CDR2 is FQGNSA.

In its sample, this clonotype was seen many times. V is TRBV20-1 and J is TRBJ2-2; D gene uncertain. V lost 2 bases and J lost 1, with 8 bases in between. CDR3 length: 14 residues. CDR1 is DFQATT and CDR2 is SNEGSKA in the germline V gene (reference sequence). CDR3 protein: CSARIGLNTGELFF. Written as DNA, the CDR3 is TGCAGTGCTAGAATCGGGCTGAACACCGGGGAGCTGTTTTTT.

Many counts were recorded for this clonotype. This chain joins TRBV20-1 and TRBJ2-3; tentatively, D is TRBD1 (6 bases). V was trimmed by 6 bases and J by 1 base, leaving 23 bases between them. CDR3 length: 17 residues. The germline CDR1 and CDR2 sequences are DFQATT and SNEGSKA (reference sequence). The DNA for the CDR3 is TGCAGTGCAATCGGGACCAGTTCTCCAGGGGGCACAGATACGCAGTATTTT. Its translation is CSAIGTSSPGGTDTQYF.

Only a few counts were recorded for this clonotype. V gene TRBV2 combines with J gene TRBJ2-3, with 11 nucleotides matching TRBD1. The CDR3 is made up of 15 amino acids. With 6 bases clipped from V and 4 bases from J, the junction kept 6 bases outside the gene matches. From germline, CDR1 is SNHLY and CDR2 FYNNEI. The CDR3 region has the DNA TGTGCCAGCAGCTCGGACAGGGGGCGGTCAGATACGCAGTATTTT. It encodes CASSSDRGRSDTQYF.